Listed below are T cell receptor beta chains from one sample, sequenced in a study of tumor and adjacent non-tumor tissue in lung cancer. TCRdb recomputed calls from the multiplex PCR reads with MiXCR, one row per CDR3 protein. In the table there are about 200,000 distinct CDR3 sequences, over 55% of which are singletons. The sequenced material came from lung tumor tissue. Every receptor here comes from a man in his sixties with non-small cell lung cancer. Both conserved end residues are part of each CDR3.

J: TRBJ2-3
V: TRBV20-1
CDR3: CSASLWGTNTQYF

J: TRBJ2-6
V: TRBV12-3/TRBV12-4
CDR3: CASSLNGANVLTF

J: TRBJ2-5
V: TRBV28
CDR3: CASSLQGLGETQYF

J: TRBJ2-7
V: TRBV6-5
CDR3: CASNYSSSGVTYEQYF

J: TRBJ2-7
V: TRBV20-1
CDR3: CSATGITDEQYF

J: TRBJ2-7
V: TRBV4-3
CDR3: CASSQDFGSAGPYEQYF

J: TRBJ2-1
V: TRBV11-2
CDR3: CASSLGRRSSYNGQFF

J: TRBJ1-2
V: TRBV4-2
CDR3: CASSQERSGPYGYTF

J: TRBJ2-2
V: TRBV5-5
CDR3: CASTSGSDTGELFF

J: TRBJ2-2
V: TRBV6-2/TRBV6-3
CDR3: CASTWGVVAGRNTGELFF

J: TRBJ2-2
V: TRBV11-2
CDR3: CVSSRILRQGAGELFF

J: TRBJ1-5
V: TRBV20-1
CDR3: CSAHRSDSNQSQHF

J: TRBJ2-7
V: TRBV5-1
CDR3: CASSNGDGSSYEQYF

J: TRBJ2-2
V: TRBV20-1
CDR3: CSAYSGTNTGKLFF

J: TRBJ2-5
V: TRBV2
CDR3: CASSTIETQNF

J: TRBJ2-6
V: TRBV6-2/TRBV6-3
CDR3: CASSYAAGCYSGANVLTF

J: TRBJ2-1
V: TRBV7-8
CDR3: CASSLGAGYHNEQFF

J: TRBJ2-1
V: TRBV6-1
CDR3: CASSEFPQLYNEQFF

J: TRBJ2-3
V: TRBV10-1
CDR3: CATGNAGATDTQYF

J: TRBJ2-2
V: TRBV5-5
CDR3: CDSSLFWGANTGEPFF

J: TRBJ1-2
V: TRBV11-2
CDR3: CASGSLGGGAFGYAF

J: TRBJ1-2
V: TRBV5-6
CDR3: CASSLWTANYGYTF

J: TRBJ2-3
V: TRBV20-1
CDR3: CSATAGGIGDTQYF

J: TRBJ2-2
V: TRBV4-3
CDR3: CASSQDPPGDTGELYF

J: TRBJ2-5
V: TRBV20-1
CDR3: CSATGPGEETQYF

J: TRBJ2-1
V: TRBV29-1
CDR3: CSVVLDGGNSYNEQFF

J: TRBJ1-1
V: TRBV11-3
CDR3: CASNLDGLVGQTKTEAFF

J: TRBJ1-3
V: TRBV20-1
CDR3: CSARDDMGGTIYF

J: TRBJ2-7
V: TRBV24-1
CDR3: CVSGQGSYEQYF

J: TRBJ1-6
V: TRBV6-5
CDR3: CVSSTTGTVNSPLHF

J: TRBJ1-5
V: TRBV10-3
CDR3: CAITGDSSNQPQHF

J: TRBJ2-2
V: TRBV12-3/TRBV12-4
CDR3: CATAESGTGELFF

J: TRBJ2-7
V: TRBV6-2/TRBV6-3
CDR3: CASTAQIISYEQYF

J: TRBJ1-5
V: TRBV28
CDR3: CASSFLETGYNQPQHF

J: TRBJ2-7
V: TRBV10-3
CDR3: CAISETGHEQYF

J: TRBJ2-3
V: TRBV29-1
CDR3: CIVGRQGSTDTKYF

J: TRBJ2-1
V: TRBV11-3
CDR3: CASRLDRGRGNEQFF

J: TRBJ2-3
V: TRBV4-2
CDR3: CASSSPGLATDTQYF

J: TRBJ2-5
V: TRBV11-3
CDR3: CASSLEKVYQETQYF

J: -
V: TRBV7-3
CDR3: CASSGLAGETQFF